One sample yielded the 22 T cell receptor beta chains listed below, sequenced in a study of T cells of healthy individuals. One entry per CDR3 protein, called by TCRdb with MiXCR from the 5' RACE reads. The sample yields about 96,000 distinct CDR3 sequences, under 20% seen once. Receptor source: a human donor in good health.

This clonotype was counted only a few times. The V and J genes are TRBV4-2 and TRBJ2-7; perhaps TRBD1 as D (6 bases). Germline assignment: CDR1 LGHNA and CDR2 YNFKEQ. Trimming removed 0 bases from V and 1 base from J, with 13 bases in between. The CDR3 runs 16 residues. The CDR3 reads CASSQDLGAESYEQYF. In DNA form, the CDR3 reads TGTGCCAGCAGCCAAGATTTGGGGGCGGAATCCTACGAGCAGTACTTC.

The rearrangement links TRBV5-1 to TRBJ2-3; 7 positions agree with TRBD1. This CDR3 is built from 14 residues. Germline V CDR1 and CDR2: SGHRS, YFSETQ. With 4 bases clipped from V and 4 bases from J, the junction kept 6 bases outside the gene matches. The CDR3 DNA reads TGCGCCAGCAGCCCCTGGACAGGACCAGATACGCAGTATTTT. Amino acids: CASSPWTGPDTQYF.

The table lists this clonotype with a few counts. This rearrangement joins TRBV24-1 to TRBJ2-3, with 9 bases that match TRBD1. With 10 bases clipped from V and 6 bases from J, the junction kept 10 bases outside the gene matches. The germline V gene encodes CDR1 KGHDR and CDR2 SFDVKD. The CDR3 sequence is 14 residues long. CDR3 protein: CATALGQGADTQYF. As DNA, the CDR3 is TGTGCCACAGCCCTGGGACAGGGCGCCGATACGCAGTATTTT.

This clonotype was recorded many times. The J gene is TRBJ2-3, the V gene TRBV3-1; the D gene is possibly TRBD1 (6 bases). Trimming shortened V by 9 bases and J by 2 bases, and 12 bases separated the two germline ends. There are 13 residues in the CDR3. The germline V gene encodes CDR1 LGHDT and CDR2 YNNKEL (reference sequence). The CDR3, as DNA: TGTGCCAGTGGACAGTTTTCCACAGATACGCAGTATTTT. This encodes CASGQFSTDTQYF.

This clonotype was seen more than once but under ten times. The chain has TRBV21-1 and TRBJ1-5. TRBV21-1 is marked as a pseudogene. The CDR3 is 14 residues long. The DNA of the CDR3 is TGTGCCAGCAGCCGGAGAAGGGTGGATCAGCCCCAGCATTTT. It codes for CASSRRRVDQPQHF.

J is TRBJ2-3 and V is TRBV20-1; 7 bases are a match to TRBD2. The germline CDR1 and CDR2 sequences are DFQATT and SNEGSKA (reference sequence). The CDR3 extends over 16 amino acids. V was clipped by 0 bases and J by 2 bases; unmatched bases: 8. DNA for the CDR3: TGCAGTGCTAGAGATCCCATGGCGGGAGCCACAGATACGCAGTATTTT. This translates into CSARDPMAGATDTQYF.

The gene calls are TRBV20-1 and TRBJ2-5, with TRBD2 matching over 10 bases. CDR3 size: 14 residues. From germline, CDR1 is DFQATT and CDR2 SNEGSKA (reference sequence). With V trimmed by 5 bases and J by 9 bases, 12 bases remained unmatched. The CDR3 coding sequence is TGCAGTGCTCCAAGTAGCGGGGGGCACGCGGCCCAGTACTTC. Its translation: CSAPSSGGHAAQYF.

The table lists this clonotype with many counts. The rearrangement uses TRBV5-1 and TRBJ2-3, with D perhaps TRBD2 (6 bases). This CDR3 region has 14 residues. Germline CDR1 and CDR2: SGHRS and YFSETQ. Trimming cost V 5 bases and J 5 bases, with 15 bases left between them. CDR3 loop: CASRRTTQEDTQYF. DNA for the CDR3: TGCGCCAGCAGAAGGACTACTCAGGAAGATACGCAGTATTTT.

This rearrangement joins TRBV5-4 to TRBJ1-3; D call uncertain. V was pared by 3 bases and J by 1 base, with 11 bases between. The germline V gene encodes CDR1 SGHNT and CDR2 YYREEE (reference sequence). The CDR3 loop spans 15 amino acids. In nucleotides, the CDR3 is TGTGCCAGCAGCTCCTACTTAGAATCTGGAAACACCATATATTTT. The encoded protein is CASSSYLESGNTIYF.

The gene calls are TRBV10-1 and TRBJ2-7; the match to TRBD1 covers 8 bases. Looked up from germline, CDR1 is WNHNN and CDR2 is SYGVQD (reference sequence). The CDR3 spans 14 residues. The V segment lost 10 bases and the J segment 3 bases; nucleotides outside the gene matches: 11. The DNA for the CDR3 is TGCGCCAACCCCGGACAGGGTGGTTTCTACGAGCAGTACTTC. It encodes CANPGQGGFYEQYF.

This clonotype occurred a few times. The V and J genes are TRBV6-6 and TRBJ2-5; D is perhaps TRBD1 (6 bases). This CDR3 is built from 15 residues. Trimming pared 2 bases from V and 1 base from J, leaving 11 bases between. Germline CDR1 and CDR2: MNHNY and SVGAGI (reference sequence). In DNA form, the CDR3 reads TGTGCCAGCAGTTACCTGGACAGACTCCAAGAGACCCAGTACTTC. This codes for CASSYLDRLQETQYF.

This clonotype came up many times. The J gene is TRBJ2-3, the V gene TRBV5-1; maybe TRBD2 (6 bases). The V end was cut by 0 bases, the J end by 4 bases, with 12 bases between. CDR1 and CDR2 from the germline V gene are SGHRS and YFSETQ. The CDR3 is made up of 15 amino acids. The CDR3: CASSLAGTGADTQYF. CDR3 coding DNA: TGCGCCAGCAGCTTGGCCGGGACTGGAGCAGATACGCAGTATTTT.

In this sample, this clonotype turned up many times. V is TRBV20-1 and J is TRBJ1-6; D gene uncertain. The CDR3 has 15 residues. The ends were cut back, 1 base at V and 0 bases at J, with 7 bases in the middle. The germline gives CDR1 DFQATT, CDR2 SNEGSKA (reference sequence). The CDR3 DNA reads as TGCAGTGCTAGAGGTCGTAGCTCCTATAATTCACCCCTCCACTTT. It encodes CSARGRSSYNSPLHF.

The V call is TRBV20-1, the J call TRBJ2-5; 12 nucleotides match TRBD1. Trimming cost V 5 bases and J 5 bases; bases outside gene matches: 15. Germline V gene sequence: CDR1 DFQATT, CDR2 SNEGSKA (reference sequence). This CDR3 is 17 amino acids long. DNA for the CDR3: TGCAGTGCTGGGGGCCCGCGGGACAGGGGGCATAGTGAGACCCAGTACTTC. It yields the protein CSAGGPRDRGHSETQYF.

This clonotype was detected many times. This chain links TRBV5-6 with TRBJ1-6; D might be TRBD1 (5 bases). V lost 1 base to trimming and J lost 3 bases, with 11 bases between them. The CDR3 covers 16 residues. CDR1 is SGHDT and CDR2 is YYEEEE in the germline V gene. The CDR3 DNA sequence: TGTGCCAGCAGCTTGTCAACGGGGGTCTATAATTCACCCCTCCACTTT. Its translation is CASSLSTGVYNSPLHF.

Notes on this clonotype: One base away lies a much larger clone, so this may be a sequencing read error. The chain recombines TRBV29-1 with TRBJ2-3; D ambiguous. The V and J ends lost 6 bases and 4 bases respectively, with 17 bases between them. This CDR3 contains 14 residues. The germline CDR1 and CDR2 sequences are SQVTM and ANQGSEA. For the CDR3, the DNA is TGCAGCGTCGCCCCTGTTAGGTGGGCAGATACGCAGTATTTT. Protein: CSVAPVRWADTQYF.

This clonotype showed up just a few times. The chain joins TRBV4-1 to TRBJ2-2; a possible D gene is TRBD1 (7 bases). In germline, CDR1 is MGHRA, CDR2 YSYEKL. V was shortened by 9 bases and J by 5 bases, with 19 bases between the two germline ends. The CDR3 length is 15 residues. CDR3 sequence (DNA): TGCGCCAGTAACAGGGGACTGGCGGGGACCGGGGAGCTGTTTTTT. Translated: CASNRGLAGTGELFF.

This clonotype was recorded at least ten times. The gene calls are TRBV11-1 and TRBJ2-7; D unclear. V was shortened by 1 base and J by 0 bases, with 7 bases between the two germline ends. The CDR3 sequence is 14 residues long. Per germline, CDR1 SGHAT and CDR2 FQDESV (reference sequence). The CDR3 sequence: CASSLELDSYEQYF. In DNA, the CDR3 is TGTGCCAGCAGCTTAGAGCTAGACTCCTACGAGCAGTACTTC. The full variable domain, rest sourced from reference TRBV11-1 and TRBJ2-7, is EAEVAQSPRYKITEKSQAVAFWCDPISGHATLYWYRQILGQGPELLVQFQDESVVDDSQLPKDRFSAERLKGVDSTLKIQPAELGDSAMYLCASSLELDSYEQYFGPGTRLTVT.

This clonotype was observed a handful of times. The CDR3 DNA sequence: TGTGCCATCAGCGGAGGGGATGGGGAGGGCAATGAGCAGTTCTTC. It specifies CAISGGDGEGNEQFF. V usage is TRBV10-3 and J usage is TRBJ2-1, with 7 bases matching TRBD2. The V and J ends lost 6 bases and 6 bases, in that order; junction bases with no gene match: 11. Looked up from germline, CDR1 is ENHRY and CDR2 is SYGVKD. CDR3 length: 15 residues.

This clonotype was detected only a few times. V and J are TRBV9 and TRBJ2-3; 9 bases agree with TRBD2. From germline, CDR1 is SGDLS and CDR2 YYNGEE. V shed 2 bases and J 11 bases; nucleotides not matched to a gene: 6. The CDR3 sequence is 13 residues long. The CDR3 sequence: CASSVAGGLEQYF. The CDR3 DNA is TGTGCCAGCAGCGTCGCGGGGGGGCTAGAGCAGTATTTT.

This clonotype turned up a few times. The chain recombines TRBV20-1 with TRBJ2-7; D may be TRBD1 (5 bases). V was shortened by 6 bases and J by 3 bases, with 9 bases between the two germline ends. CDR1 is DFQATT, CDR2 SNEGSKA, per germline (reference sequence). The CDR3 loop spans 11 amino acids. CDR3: CSADSNYEQYF. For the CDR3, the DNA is TGCAGTGCCGACAGTAACTACGAGCAGTACTTC.

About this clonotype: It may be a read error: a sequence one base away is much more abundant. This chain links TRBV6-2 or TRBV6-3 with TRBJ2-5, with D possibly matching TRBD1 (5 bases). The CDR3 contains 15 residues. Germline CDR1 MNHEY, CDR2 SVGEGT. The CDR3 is CASTSPTVYQETKYF. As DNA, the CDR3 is TGTGCCAGCACCTCACCGACAGTATACCAAGAGACCAAGTACTTC.